The next 25 T cell receptor beta chains were all read from a single sample in a study of PD-L1 blockade in urothelial cancer (dated 2017 in TCRdb). The library was prepared using the immunoSEQ multiplex PCR assay. The table was pulled from immuneACCESS by TCRdb, which kept in-frame rearrangements only. Such tables lose some clones; where checked, under half of the loss comes from unresolved V genes, and the rest has no known cause. In this sample the table shows approximately 37,000 clones, about 83% of which occur a single time. Around 16% of the sample belongs to the ten largest clones. The sample was PBMCs, taken around atezolizumab (anti-PD-L1) treatment. The receptors derive from a man in his 60s with urothelial cancer.

As DNA, the CDR3 is TGTGCCAGCAGCGAAGGAGGTGTTTCACCCCTCCACTTT. The encoded protein is CASSEGGVSPLHF. The V call is TRBV9, the J call TRBJ1-6; D uncertain. The CDR3 extends over 13 amino acids. Trimming took 3 bases from V and 9 from J, leaving 10 bases between them. Germline V gene sequence: CDR1 SGDLS, CDR2 YYNGEE.

By frequency in the sample, this clone is medium-sized (0.01 to 0.1%). The chain combines TRBV18 with TRBJ2-1; TRBD1 matches 7 bases. CDR3 length equals 14 residues. With 1 base clipped from V and 7 bases from J, the junction kept 4 bases outside the gene matches. The germline CDR1 and CDR2 sequences are KGHSH and LQKENI. The CDR3: CASSPLPGGNEQFF. As DNA, the CDR3 is TGTGCCAGCTCACCACTCCCAGGGGGAAATGAGCAGTTCTTC.

This chain connects TRBV19 to TRBJ1-5; D is perhaps TRBD1 (5 bases). CDR3 size: 14 residues. Per the germline V gene, CDR1 is LNHDA and CDR2 is SQIVND (reference sequence). Trimming stripped 3 bases from V and 7 bases from J, with 13 bases between. DNA of the CDR3: TGTGCCAGTAGTATTGGCGGGAAGGGGCAGCCCCAGCATTTT. Protein sequence: CASSIGGKGQPQHF.

The chain couples TRBV13 to TRBJ2-1, with D maybe TRBD2 (5 bases). This CDR3 region has 15 residues. V was cut by 1 base and J by 2 bases, with 9 bases left in between. CDR1 and CDR2 (germline): PRHDT, FYEKMQ (reference sequence). As DNA, the CDR3 is TGTGCCAGCAGCTTAGAACTAGAGCCCTACAATGAGCAGTTCTTC. It is translated as CASSLELEPYNEQFF. The variable domain in full, completed from reference TRBV13 and TRBJ2-1, reads AAGVIQSPRHLIKEKRETATLKCYPIPRHDTVYWYQQGPGQDPQFLISFYEKMQSDKGSIPDRFSAQQFSDYHSELNMSSLELGDSALYFCASSLELEPYNEQFFGPGTRLTVL.

The rearrangement links TRBV7-6 to TRBJ2-5, with 7 bases matching TRBD1. The CDR3 extends over 18 amino acids. Trimming removed 1 base from V and 2 bases from J; junction bases left unmatched: 13. Germline CDR1 reads SGHVS; CDR2 reads FNYEAQ. The CDR3 DNA is TGTGCCAGCAGCTTAGTCCCTCCAACCCGGACAGGACAAGAGACCCAGTACTTC. Residues: CASSLVPPTRTGQETQYF.

This clone was picked up a small number of times. The V gene is TRBV5-8, the J gene TRBJ1-6; D remains unclear. Germline V lookup: CDR1 SGHTS, CDR2 YDEGEE. There are 14 residues in the CDR3. Trimming took 2 bases from V and 7 from J, leaving 10 bases between them. For the CDR3, the DNA is TGTGCCAGCAGCTTCGCCAACATGAATTCACCCCTCCACTTT. It is translated as CASSFANMNSPLHF.

This chain uses TRBV9 with TRBJ2-5, with D uncertain. In germline, CDR1 is SGDLS, CDR2 YYNGEE. V lost 5 bases and J 2 bases, leaving 13 bases between the germline ends. The length of the CDR3 is 14 residues. The CDR3 bases are TGTGCCAGCAGTGATAACCGCGCTCAAGAGACCCAGTACTTC. This translates into CASSDNRAQETQYF.

The V gene is TRBV29-1, the J gene TRBJ2-3, with 11 bases lining up with TRBD1. The CDR3 is 13 amino acids. Germline V gene data show CDR1 as SQVTM and CDR2 as ANQGSEA. V lost 7 bases and J lost 4; bases outside the gene matches: 4. The DNA of the CDR3 is TGCAGCGCCGGGACAGGGGGTGCAGATACGCAGTATTTT. Its translation is CSAGTGGADTQYF.

The chain joins TRBV2 to TRBJ2-7; possibly TRBD1 for D (8 bases). The CDR3 totals 14 residues. V dropped 4 bases and J dropped 4 bases, with 14 bases sitting between them. The V gene's germline CDR1 is SNHLY and CDR2 FYNNEI. The CDR3 sequence is CASSGGGQAYEQYF. In nucleotides, the CDR3 is TGTGCCAGCAGTGGCGGGGGACAGGCTTACGAGCAGTACTTC.

This chain joins TRBV5-1 and TRBJ2-3; possibly TRBD1 for D (6 bases). The length of the CDR3 is 14 residues. V lost 7 bases to trimming and J lost 2 bases, with 14 bases between them. Germline lookup yields CDR1 SGHRS and CDR2 YFSETQ. DNA of the CDR3: TGCGCCAGCTCCTCGGCAGGGGCCACAGATACGCAGTATTTT. Translation: CASSSAGATDTQYF.

DNA of the CDR3: TGTGCCAGCAGAGATAGCGGGGGTTCAGATACGCAGTATTTT. The encoded protein is CASRDSGGSDTQYF. The J gene is TRBJ2-3, the V gene TRBV6-6; 9 bases agree with TRBD2. The CDR3 spans 14 residues. Germline lookup yields CDR1 MNHNY and CDR2 SVGAGI (reference sequence). V shed 6 bases, J shed 4 bases, and the junction held 5 bases outside the gene matches.

The V gene is TRBV7-6, the J gene TRBJ2-5, with a possible D match to TRBD2 (5 bases). V shed 5 bases and J shed 3 bases, with 13 bases lying between them. The germline V gene has CDR1 SGHVS and CDR2 FNYEAQ. This CDR3 is 14 amino acids long. CDR3 protein: CASSLGVSKETQYF. CDR3 nucleotide sequence: TGTGCCAGCAGCCTCGGGGTCAGTAAAGAGACCCAGTACTTC.

This clone is a singleton in its sample. This chain joins TRBV7-6 and TRBJ2-5, with TRBD1 matching 12 bases. CDR1 and CDR2 (germline): SGHVS, FNYEAQ. This CDR3 has 14 residues. V lost 5 bases to trimming and J lost 5 bases; unmatched junction nucleotides: 3. This CDR3 reads CASSAGTGGETQYF. DNA of the CDR3: TGTGCCAGCAGCGCCGGGACAGGGGGCGAGACCCAGTACTTC.

V and J are TRBV7-9 and TRBJ1-5; D gene uncertain. V lost 5 bases and J 6 bases, leaving 17 bases between the germline ends. Per germline, CDR1 SEHNR and CDR2 FQNEAQ (reference sequence). This CDR3 region has 15 residues. The CDR3 coding sequence is TGTGCCAGCAGCCGGGAGGCCGACGGCGGTCAGCCCCAGCATTTT. Protein sequence: CASSREADGGQPQHF.

This chain joins TRBV28 and TRBJ1-1, with D tentatively TRBD1 (5 bases). This CDR3 is built from 14 residues. Germline V gene sequence: CDR1 MDHEN, CDR2 SYDVKM. V lost 4 bases, J lost 3 bases, and 12 bases lay in between. The CDR3 DNA is TGTGCCAGCAGTTCCGGGGACTTGTACACTGAAGCTTTCTTT. Encoded protein: CASSSGDLYTEAFF.

Only one count was recorded for this clone. The chain is built from TRBV7-2 and TRBJ2-5; 10 bases fit TRBD1. The ends lost 5 bases at V and 5 bases at J; junction bases unmatched: 5. The CDR3 length is 14 residues. Germline-derived CDR1 and CDR2 are SGHTA and FQGNSA. CDR3 protein: CASSPTGGWETQYF. The CDR3 DNA reads as TGTGCCAGCAGCCCGACAGGGGGCTGGGAGACCCAGTACTTC.

The V call is TRBV2, the J call TRBJ1-4, with 10 positions matching TRBD1. Germline V gene sequence: CDR1 SNHLY, CDR2 FYNNEI. With 11 bases clipped from V and 6 bases from J, the junction kept 6 bases outside the gene matches. This CDR3 has 13 residues. Here the CDR3 DNA reads TGTGCCCGCCCGGACAGGGGGGATGAAAAACTGTTTTTT. It yields the protein CARPDRGDEKLFF. Drawing the rest from reference TRBV2 and TRBJ1-4, the complete variable domain is EPEVTQTPSHQVTQMGQEVILRCVPISNHLYFYWYRQILGQKVEFLVSFYNNEISEKSEIFDDQFSVERPDGSNFTLKIRSTKLEDSAMYFCARPDRGDEKLFFGSGTQLSVL.

V is TRBV28 and J is TRBJ1-2; 9 bases line up with TRBD1. The ends lost 6 bases at V and 7 bases at J; junction bases unmatched: 6. The CDR3 has 13 residues. Germline values: CDR1 MDHEN, CDR2 SYDVKM. CDR3 sequence (DNA): TGTGCCAGCAGGGTACAGGGGGCGGGTGGCTACACCTTC. Residues: CASRVQGAGGYTF.

This clone turned up a few times. The chain uses TRBV2 and TRBJ2-7; D remains ambiguous. Per the germline V gene, CDR1 is SNHLY and CDR2 is FYNNEI. The CDR3 runs to 15 residues. V lost 8 bases, J lost 0 bases, and 17 bases lay in between. This CDR3 reads CASAPDLVSSYEQYF. As DNA, the CDR3 is TGTGCCAGCGCCCCCGACTTAGTGAGCTCCTACGAGCAGTACTTC.

The sample holds one count of this clone. The V call is TRBV7-8, the J call TRBJ2-3, with TRBD1 matching 8 bases. V lost 8 bases and J lost 6; bases outside the gene matches: 7. CDR1 and CDR2 (germline): SGHVS, FQNEAQ. This CDR3 is 13 amino acids long. The CDR3 is CASGQGARDTQYF. CDR3 DNA: TGTGCCAGCGGCCAGGGGGCTCGGGATACGCAGTATTTT.

This clone was picked up a small number of times. The chain employs TRBV6-5 and TRBJ1-5; 8 positions match TRBD1. The CDR3 loop spans 13 amino acids. The ends lost 4 bases at V and 9 bases at J; junction bases unmatched: 5. Germline-derived CDR1 and CDR2 are MNHEY and SVGAGI. This CDR3 reads CASSSDRARPQHF. CDR3 coding DNA: TGTGCCAGCAGTTCGGACAGGGCCCGGCCCCAGCATTTT.

The chain uses TRBV29-1 and TRBJ2-6; 9 nucleotides line up with TRBD1. J lost 0 bases, V lost 6 bases, and 6 bases had no gene match. The germline V gene encodes CDR1 SQVTM and CDR2 ANQGSEA. This CDR3 is built from 16 residues. The CDR3 is CSVRDRDSSGANVLTF. CDR3 DNA sequence: TGCAGCGTGCGGGACAGGGACTCCTCTGGGGCCAACGTCCTGACTTTC.

This chain connects TRBV5-5 to TRBJ2-7; 11 nucleotides match TRBD2. Looked up from germline, CDR1 is SGHKS and CDR2 is YYEKEE (reference sequence). CDR3 length: 16 residues. V lost 2 bases and J lost 5; bases outside the gene matches: 9. The CDR3 region has the DNA TGTGCCAGCAGCTTAGTAGCGGGAGGGCCCAGGAACGAGCAGTACTTC. Translating gives CASSLVAGGPRNEQYF. Full variable domain (outside the CDR3, taken from reference TRBV5-5 and TRBJ2-7): DAGVTQSPTHLIKTRGQQVTLRCSPISGHKSVSWYQQVLGQGPQFIFQYYEKEERGRGNFPDRFSARQFPNYSSELNVNALLLGDSALYLCASSLVAGGPRNEQYFGPGTRLTVT.

This clone showed up just a few times. The chain carries TRBV5-6 and TRBJ1-2; the match to TRBD1 covers 7 bases. In germline, CDR1 is SGHDT, CDR2 YYEEEE. This CDR3 contains 12 residues. Trimming removed 1 base from V and 8 bases from J; junction bases left unmatched: 2. The CDR3 nucleotides are TGTGCCAGCAGCTTGCAGGGGGTCGGCTACACCTTC. It specifies CASSLQGVGYTF.

CDR3 DNA: TGTGCCAGCAGTTCGCTAACAGGGATGCAGCCCCAGCATTTT. It is translated as CASSSLTGMQPQHF. This sequence joins TRBV27 and TRBJ1-5; possible D gene TRBD1, 6 bases. Trimming pared 4 bases from V and 7 bases from J, leaving 14 bases between. The CDR3 extends over 14 amino acids. CDR1 MNHEY and CDR2 SMNVEV come from the germline V gene (reference sequence).